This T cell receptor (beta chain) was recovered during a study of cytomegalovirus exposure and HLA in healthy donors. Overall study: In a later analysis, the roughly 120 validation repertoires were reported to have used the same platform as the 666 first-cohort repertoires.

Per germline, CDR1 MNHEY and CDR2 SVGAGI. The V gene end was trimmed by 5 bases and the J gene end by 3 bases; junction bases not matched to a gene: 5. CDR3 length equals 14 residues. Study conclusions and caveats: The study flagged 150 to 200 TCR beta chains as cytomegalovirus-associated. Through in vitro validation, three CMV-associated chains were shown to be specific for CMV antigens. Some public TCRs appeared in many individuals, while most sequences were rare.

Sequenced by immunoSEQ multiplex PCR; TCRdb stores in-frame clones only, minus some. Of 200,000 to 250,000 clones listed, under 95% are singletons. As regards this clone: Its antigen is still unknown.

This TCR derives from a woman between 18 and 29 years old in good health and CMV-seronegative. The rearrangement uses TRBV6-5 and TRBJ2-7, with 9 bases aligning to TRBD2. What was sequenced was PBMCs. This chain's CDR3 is CASSLLAGNYEQYF. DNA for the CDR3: TGTGCCAGCAGTCTACTAGCGGGCAACTACGAGCAGTACTTC.